This TCR beta chain was sequenced during a study of OX40 agonist ivuxolimab in advanced cancers. The assay was immunoSEQ multiplex PCR, and TCRdb's table has in-frame clones only and misses some. The sample yields about 78,000 clones, 80% to 85% seen once. The CDR3 is 15 residues long. Germline V gene lookup returns CDR1 LGHNA and CDR2 YNFKEQ. V was shortened by 2 bases and J by 2 bases, with 11 bases between the two germline ends. This sequence originates from an adult with an advanced solid tumor such as melanoma, head and neck, liver or kidney cancer. This material consisted of CD4+ or CD8+ T cells sorted from blood, taken in a trial of the OX40 agonist ivuxolimab. V and J are TRBV4-2 and TRBJ2-3, with D maybe TRBD2 (6 bases). CDR3 region: CASSQRGLSTDTQYF. CDR3 nucleotides: TGTGCCAGCAGCCAAAGGGGACTTTCCACAGATACGCAGTATTTT.